This T cell receptor beta chain appears in the sequencing data of a study of blood T cell repertoires in COVID-19 (dated by TCRdb to the early 2020s). About the full investigation: Samples from collaborators originated in the United States, Italy and Spain and spanned both the acute and convalescent phases of COVID-19. The prospective study material was composed of cDNA or gDNA derived from T cells, B-cell-depleted T cells, or PBMCs. The dataset comprised deeply sampled blood TCRbeta repertoires from subjects exposed to, actively infected with, or recovered from COVID-19. The repertoires were released in a freely available public database intended as a resource for research on the immune response to SARS-CoV-2. The samples were drawn from two sources: the first 160 participants of the ongoing ImmuneRACE study, and over 1,000 subjects contributed by 6 global collaborators. A de-identified subject ID, COVID-19 status, age in years and sex were almost always included in the sample metadata. HLA class I and class II types, where available, came from metadata supplied by the sample provider rather than from assay-based typing. Study-wide conclusions, independent of this receptor: How much clinical and demographic metadata was included differed by source and by participant, and the metadata was provided uncurated.

The immunoSEQ Assay, a bias-controlled multiplex PCR, was used to amplify TCRbeta CDR3 regions from genomic DNA. In the paper's pipeline: The number of nucleated cells in each sample was estimated from the amplification of reference gene primers within the assay. To quantify the absolute abundance of each unique TCRbeta CDR3 rearrangement, sequence reads were collapsed and filtered. For each sample, productive Simpson clonality was calculated as the square root of Simpson's diversity index over productive rearrangements. The table was pulled from immuneACCESS by TCRdb, which kept in-frame rearrangements only. Such tables lose some clones; where checked, under half of the loss comes from unresolved V genes, and the rest has no known cause. Clone size and V and J calls were adopted from that table, with D and trimming inferred from the DNA. Here the sample has 55,000 to 70,000 clones; about 88% occur a single time. The top ten hold roughly 7.7% of the sample.

As regards this clone: Its binding antigen is unknown. At one boundary the junction diverges from the germline segment, which might be a read error.

CDR1 and CDR2 are drawn from the germline V gene: KGHSH, LQKENI. The CDR3 starts with the cysteine, ends with the phenylalanine, and has 17 residues. CDR3 DNA is the only sequence kept; it has 51 bases, read in frame from the first base. Each collaborating institution followed its own protocols to collect whole blood in K2EDTA tubes. Collaborator samples were shipped for TCRbeta analysis as frozen whole blood, isolated PBMCs, or DNA extracted from either sample type. The chain joins TRBV18 to TRBJ2-1; the junction holds 11 bases that match TRBD2. This TCR derives from a woman in her seventies with active COVID-19. The specimen was peripheral blood. The DNA is as follows: TGTGCCAGCGCACCAACCCTACTAGCGGGAGCTGGCAATGAGCAGTTCTTC. This gives the protein CASAPTLLAGAGNEQFF.